The 9 T cell receptor beta chains listed next were all sequenced from one sample in a study of cytomegalovirus exposure and HLA in healthy donors. It was with 60 Vbeta and 13 Jbeta primers that the PCR ran. Sequenced by immunoSEQ multiplex PCR; TCRdb stores in-frame clones only, minus some. The repertoire has about 140,000 clones, 76% of them found once; the top ten carry about 2.9%. Sequencing input: PBMCs. The receptors here all came from a man aged 40-49 years in good health and CMV-seronegative.

The CDR3 loop reads CASSLFQGNTGELFF. The CDR3 region has the DNA TGCGCCAGCAGCTTGTTCCAGGGGAACACCGGGGAGCTGTTTTTT. The chain uses TRBV5-1 and TRBJ2-2, with TRBD1 as a possible D gene (5 bases). The V and J ends lost 1 base and 1 base respectively, with 8 bases between them. The length of the CDR3 is 15 residues. Germline V gene lookup returns CDR1 SGHRS and CDR2 YFSETQ.

This clone was counted once. Written as DNA, the CDR3 is TGTGCCAGCAGCTTACAAGCGGGGGGGGCGTGGACCCAGTACTTC. It codes for CASSLQAGGAWTQYF. The J gene is TRBJ2-5, the V gene TRBV7-2, with 10 nucleotides matching TRBD2. The CDR3 covers 15 residues. The junction had 7 bases not matched to a gene; V was cut back by 2 bases and J by 7 bases. CDR1 is SGHTA and CDR2 is FQGNSA in the germline V gene.

Here the CDR3 DNA reads TGTGCCAGCAGACCAGTCCTAGCGGGGGTGGAGACCCAGTACTTC. The encoded protein is CASRPVLAGVETQYF. V and J are TRBV6-5 and TRBJ2-5, with TRBD2 matching over 10 bases. The CDR3 is 15 amino acids. Germline V gene sequence: CDR1 MNHEY, CDR2 SVGAGI. After removal of 6 bases from V and 5 bases from J, the junction contained 9 bases not matched to a gene.

CDR3: CSVQQETQYF. In nucleotides, the CDR3 is TGCAGTGTACAGCAAGAGACCCAGTACTTC. V and J are TRBV20-1 and TRBJ2-5; D gene uncertain. Between the trimmed V and J ends, which lost 7 bases and 2 bases, there was a span of 5 bases. Germline V lookup: CDR1 DFQATT, CDR2 SNEGSKA (reference sequence). The CDR3 contains 10 residues.

The V gene is TRBV28, the J gene TRBJ2-6, with D perhaps matching TRBD1 (5 bases). Trimming removed 10 bases at V and 0 bases at J, with 13 bases between. The germline gives CDR1 MDHEN, CDR2 SYDVKM. The CDR3 runs to 15 residues. CDR3 region: CATPTQGSGANVLTF. The CDR3 DNA follows: TGTGCCACCCCAACGCAGGGCTCTGGGGCCAACGTCCTGACTTTC.

The chain joins TRBV29-1 to TRBJ2-7; TRBD1 is a possible D gene (6 bases). V was clipped by 2 bases and J by 6 bases, with 14 bases between them. Germline V gives CDR1 SQVTM, CDR2 ANQGSEA. The CDR3 extends over 13 amino acids. CDR3 DNA: TGCAGCGTTGAAAAGGGTTTAGGGGGCGAGCAGTACTTC. It is translated as CSVEKGLGGEQYF.

This clone was picked up a small number of times. The V call is TRBV30, the J call TRBJ2-5; 11 positions agree with TRBD2. CDR1 GTSNPN and CDR2 SVGIG come from the germline V gene (reference sequence). Trimming took 3 bases from V and 4 from J; bases not matched to a gene: 7. The CDR3 covers 15 residues. CDR3 bases: TGTGCCTGGAGACGGCTAGCGGGGGGAGGAGAGACCCAGTACTTC. Translation: CAWRRLAGGGETQYF.

This chain uses TRBV6-1 with TRBJ1-1; possible D gene TRBD1, 6 bases. Germline CDR1 reads MNHNS; CDR2 reads SASEGT. The CDR3 runs 16 residues. The V gene lost 6 bases and the J gene lost 0 bases, with 17 bases spanning the gap. In DNA, the CDR3 is TGTGCCAGCAGCGAACTCGGACAGATCATGAACACTGAAGCTTTCTTT. Translation: CASSELGQIMNTEAFF.

The CDR3 nucleotides read TGCAGCGTGACAACTAGCGGGGGTCCGACCGGGGAGCTGTTTTTT. Encoded protein: CSVTTSGGPTGELFF. The chain joins TRBV29-1 to TRBJ2-2; 11 bases line up with TRBD2. The CDR3 extends over 15 amino acids. J gave up 5 bases and V 6 bases, and 8 bases lay outside the gene matches. In germline, CDR1 is SQVTM, CDR2 ANQGSEA.